The source of this T cell receptor (beta chain) is a study of beta chain features in type 1 diabetes. Study-wide findings and caveats: The study found that naive, central memory and Treg TCRB repertoires appeared more similar in patients than in healthy donors. In all four CD4+ subsets, TCRB CDR3 length was significantly, moderately reduced in type 1 diabetes.

With 0 bases removed from V and 0 bases from J, the gap between germline ends came to 10 bases. This CDR3 has 16 amino acids. Looked up from germline, CDR1 is KGHSH and CDR2 is LQKENI. Every isolated RNA sample was fully reverse transcribed, so sequencing captured expressed TCRB transcripts. The repertoire was sequenced with immunoSEQ multiplex PCR; TCRdb's copy has only in-frame clones and lacks some. The sample consists of 310,000 or so clones, roughly 9% of them appearing once. Worth noting for this clone: Its target is unknown.

The specimen sequenced was central memory CD4+ T cells from blood. The rearrangement uses TRBV18 and TRBJ2-3; possibly TRBD1 or TRBD2 for D (5 bases each). The clonotype originates from a man aged 30 to 45 with type 1 diabetes. The CDR3 reads CASSPPMGDSTDTQYF. In DNA form, the CDR3 reads TGTGCCAGCTCACCACCGATGGGGGATAGCACAGATACGCAGTATTTT.